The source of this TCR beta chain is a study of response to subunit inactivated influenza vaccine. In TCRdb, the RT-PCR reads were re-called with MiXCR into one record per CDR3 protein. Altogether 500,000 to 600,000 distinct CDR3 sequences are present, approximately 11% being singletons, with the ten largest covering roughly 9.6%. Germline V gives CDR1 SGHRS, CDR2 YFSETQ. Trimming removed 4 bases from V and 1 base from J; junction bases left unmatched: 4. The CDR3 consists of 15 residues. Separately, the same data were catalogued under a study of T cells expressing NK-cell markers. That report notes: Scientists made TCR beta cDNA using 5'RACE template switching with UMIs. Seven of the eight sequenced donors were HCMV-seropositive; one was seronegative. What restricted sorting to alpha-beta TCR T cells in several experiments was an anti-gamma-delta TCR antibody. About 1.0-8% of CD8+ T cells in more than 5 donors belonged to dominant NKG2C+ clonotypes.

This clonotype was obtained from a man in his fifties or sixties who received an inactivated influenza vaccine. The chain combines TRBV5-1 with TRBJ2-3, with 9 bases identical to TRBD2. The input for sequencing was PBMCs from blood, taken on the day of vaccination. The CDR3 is CASSAGLARTDTQYF. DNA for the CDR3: TGCGCCAGCAGCGCGGGACTAGCTCGCACAGATACGCAGTATTTT.